This passage covers 28 T cell receptor beta chains from one sample sequenced in a study of blood T cells in healthy people across ages. A second PCR of about 7 to 12 cycles used a sample-barcoded 5' primer and a J-beta primer mix. Each CDR3 protein is one row after TCRdb ran MiXCR on the 5' RACE reads. The sample records approximately 1.5 million distinct CDR3 sequences, 35% to 45% being singletons. Input material: blood. Source of these receptors: a woman aged 18-30 years in good health.

The CDR3 spells CATSRRSGWSGASTDTQYF. The CDR3, as DNA: TGTGCCACCAGCAGACGCTCGGGATGGAGCGGGGCTAGCACAGATACGCAGTATTTT. V usage is TRBV15 and J usage is TRBJ2-3; TRBD2 matches at 7 bases. Germline loops: CDR1 LNHNV, CDR2 YYDKDF (reference sequence). J gave up 0 bases and V 2 bases, and 14 bases lay outside the gene matches. CDR3 length: 19 residues.

This clonotype appeared once. The chain is built from TRBV30 and TRBJ2-1; the D gene is possibly TRBD2 (6 bases). Per germline, CDR1 GTSNPN and CDR2 SVGIG (reference sequence). V dropped 4 bases and J dropped 7 bases, with 11 bases sitting between them. The CDR3 is made up of 12 amino acids. In DNA, the CDR3 is TGTGCCTGGACACGAAGCGGGAATGAGCAGTTCTTC. It encodes CAWTRSGNEQFF.

This clonotype has only a few counts. The chain combines TRBV29-1 with TRBJ1-2; D is perhaps TRBD1 (5 bases). The CDR3 consists of 13 residues. V lost 6 bases, J lost 1 base, and 12 bases lay in between. Looked up from germline, CDR1 is SQVTM and CDR2 is ANQGSEA. CDR3 DNA: TGCAGCGTCCGGGACGGGATTAACTATGGCTACACCTTC. This translates into CSVRDGINYGYTF. Full variable domain (rest looked up from reference TRBV29-1 and TRBJ1-2): SAVISQKPSRDICQRGTSLTIQCQVDSQVTMMFWYRQQPGQSLTLIATANQGSEATYESGFVIDKFPISRPNLTFSTLTVSNMSPEDSSIYLCSVRDGINYGYTFGSGTRLTVV.

The chain employs TRBV20-1 and TRBJ2-3; maybe TRBD2 (5 bases). CDR1 is DFQATT, CDR2 SNEGSKA, per germline (reference sequence). The CDR3 covers 15 residues. V lost 0 bases, J lost 2 bases, and 12 bases lay in between. The CDR3 reads CSARDGERFTDTQYF. For the CDR3, the DNA is TGCAGTGCTAGAGATGGGGAGCGGTTCACAGATACGCAGTATTTT.

This clonotype has just a few counts. The J gene is TRBJ1-4, the V gene TRBV6-6, with no clear D. Germline lookup yields CDR1 MNHNY and CDR2 SVGAGI (reference sequence). This CDR3 is built from 12 residues. Trimming shortened V by 2 bases and J by 8 bases, and 6 bases separated the two germline ends. The CDR3 spells CASSYIGEKLFF. In nucleotides, the CDR3 is TGTGCCAGCAGTTACATTGGGGAAAAACTGTTTTTT.

The rearrangement joins TRBV20-1 to TRBJ2-4; D call uncertain. Germline V gives CDR1 DFQATT, CDR2 SNEGSKA (reference sequence). There are 11 residues in the CDR3. V was cut by 6 bases and J by 15 bases, with 18 bases left in between. The CDR3 DNA follows: TGCAGTGCCGCGCCTGGCTTTATGTCGTACTTC. This translates into CSAAPGFMSYF.

This clonotype was picked up many times. The chain recombines TRBV27 with TRBJ2-7, with 7 bases fitting TRBD1. Germline loops: CDR1 MNHEY, CDR2 SMNVEV (reference sequence). This CDR3 has 15 amino acids. The V gene end was trimmed by 3 bases and the J gene end by 3 bases; junction bases not matched to a gene: 8. The CDR3 nucleotides read TGTGCCAGCAGTTTCAGCAGGACAGGATACTACGAGCAGTACTTC. Protein: CASSFSRTGYYEQYF.

This chain uses TRBV15 with TRBJ2-3, with D unclear. V lost 0 bases to trimming and J lost 4 bases, with 11 bases between them. The CDR3 spans 15 residues. Per the germline V gene, CDR1 is LNHNV and CDR2 is YYDKDF (reference sequence). The DNA for the CDR3 is TGTGCCACCAGCAGAGATCCGGGCCCAGCAGATACGCAGTATTTT. Translation gives CATSRDPGPADTQYF.

The genes are TRBV2 and TRBJ1-5; D not certain. CDR1 SNHLY and CDR2 FYNNEI come from the germline V gene. V was trimmed by 6 bases and J by 5 bases, leaving 17 bases between them. This CDR3 region has 15 residues. CDR3: CASRFGWLEYQPQHF. As DNA, the CDR3 is TGTGCCAGCAGGTTTGGCTGGCTGGAGTATCAGCCCCAGCATTTT.

The chain recombines TRBV7-9 with TRBJ2-4; D gene ambiguous. The germline CDR1 and CDR2 sequences are SEHNR and FQNEAQ (reference sequence). V was shortened by 1 base and J by 1 base, with 14 bases between the two germline ends. This CDR3 has 17 amino acids. In DNA, the CDR3 is TGTGCCAGCAGCTTAGAGTCTGGCGGCCATGCCAAAAACATTCAGTACTTC. Protein: CASSLESGGHAKNIQYF.

The chain joins TRBV14 to TRBJ2-1; D remains unclear. Germline values: CDR1 SGHDN, CDR2 FVKESK. This CDR3 has 15 amino acids. The V and J ends lost 4 bases and 4 bases respectively, with 14 bases between them. The CDR3 here is CASSPFGALYNEQFF. CDR3 sequence (DNA): TGTGCCAGCAGCCCATTCGGAGCCCTGTACAATGAGCAGTTCTTC.

The chain is built from TRBV7-9 and TRBJ2-3, with D possibly TRBD2 on 6 matching bases. CDR3 length equals 16 residues. CDR1 is SEHNR and CDR2 is FQNEAQ in the germline V gene (reference sequence). Trimming pared 2 bases from V and 2 bases from J, leaving 14 bases between. The chain's CDR3 is CASSLSSGLLTDTQYF. The CDR3 DNA reads TGTGCCAGCAGCTTAAGTTCGGGACTCCTCACAGATACGCAGTATTTT.

The sample holds a few counts of this clonotype. The rearrangement links TRBV4-1 to TRBJ1-5, with D possibly being TRBD1 (6 bases). Germline V gene lookup returns CDR1 MGHRA and CDR2 YSYEKL. This CDR3 comprises 17 residues. V was cut by 4 bases and J by 5 bases, with 21 bases left in between. For the CDR3, the DNA is TGCGCCAGCAGCCGCGCAAAGCCGGGACAACTCCATCAGCCCCAGCATTTT. Protein: CASSRAKPGQLHQPQHF.

The table lists this clonotype with a count of one. This chain joins TRBV3-1 and TRBJ2-5, with TRBD2 identical over 9 bases. Trimming took 4 bases from V and 4 from J; bases not matched to a gene: 10. Germline CDR1 and CDR2: LGHDT and YNNKEL (reference sequence). This CDR3 contains 16 residues. In nucleotides, the CDR3 is TGTGCCAGCAGCCCCTATGGAGCGGGAGGATCAGAGACCCAGTACTTC. Translated, it gives CASSPYGAGGSETQYF.

This clonotype was recorded a few times. The genes are TRBV3-1 and TRBJ2-7; 7 bases map to TRBD1. CDR3 length: 13 amino acids. CDR1 is LGHDT and CDR2 is YNNKEL in the germline V gene (reference sequence). J gave up 9 bases and V 1 base, and 6 bases lay outside the gene matches. As DNA, the CDR3 is TGTGCCAGCAGCCAAGTTGGCAACAGGGGGCAGTACTTC. Translating gives CASSQVGNRGQYF.

The rearrangement links TRBV5-8 to TRBJ1-2; no reliable D call. Germline CDR1 reads SGHTS; CDR2 reads YDEGEE. V was pared by 0 bases and J by 8 bases, with 8 bases between. The CDR3 is made up of 12 amino acids. The CDR3 sequence is CASSLGPEGYTF. DNA of the CDR3: TGTGCCAGCAGCTTGGGTCCGGAGGGCTACACCTTC.

CDR3 DNA: TGTGCCAGCAGTTTAGCGTCCCGGGGGCTCCTGAACACTGAAGCTTTCTTT. Protein sequence: CASSLASRGLLNTEAFF. The chain uses TRBV12-3 or TRBV12-4 and TRBJ1-1; D might be TRBD1 (6 bases). This CDR3 is built from 17 residues. V shed 0 bases and J shed 0 bases, with 14 bases lying between them.

The chain recombines TRBV27 with TRBJ1-4, with D possibly TRBD1 on 5 matching bases. CDR3 size: 13 residues. The germline V and J ends were trimmed by 5 bases and 10 bases, with 14 bases remaining between them. Germline V lookup: CDR1 MNHEY, CDR2 SMNVEV (reference sequence). The CDR3 is CASSDQGGGKLFF. For the CDR3, the DNA is TGTGCCAGCAGTGACCAGGGTGGGGGAAAACTGTTTTTT.

The gene calls are TRBV10-3 and TRBJ2-1; D ambiguous. TRBJ2-7 explains the end of the DNA better; the J call may be wrong. There are 14 residues in the CDR3. Germline V gives CDR1 ENHRY, CDR2 SYGVKD. The CDR3: CAISEQRSYNEQYF. For the CDR3, the DNA is TGTGCCATCAGTGAGCAGAGATCCTACAATGAGCAGTACTTC.

In this sample, this clonotype turned up a few times. The chain uses TRBV29-1 and TRBJ1-1, with D unresolved. Trimming took 6 bases from V and 1 from J, leaving 18 bases between them. The CDR3 spans 15 residues. CDR1 and CDR2 (germline): SQVTM, ANQGSEA. Written as DNA, the CDR3 is TGCAGCGTCCGTAACGGGGAGATATGGAACACTGAAGCTTTCTTT. It specifies CSVRNGEIWNTEAFF.

In this sample, this clonotype turned up a few times. This sequence joins TRBV5-1 and TRBJ1-1; D is unresolved. The germline V gene has CDR1 SGHRS and CDR2 YFSETQ. The length of the CDR3 is 17 residues. V lost 4 bases and J lost 4, with 23 bases in between. Here the CDR3 reads CASSANRGPQEGTEAFF. The CDR3 bases are TGCGCCAGCAGCGCTAATCGGGGTCCTCAGGAGGGCACTGAAGCTTTCTTT.

V is TRBV27 and J is TRBJ1-2, with TRBD1 matching 11 bases. CDR3 length equals 15 residues. Losses at the gene ends were 6 bases for V and 4 bases for J; bases not matched to a gene: 7. Germline V gene data show CDR1 as MNHEY and CDR2 as SMNVEV (reference sequence). CDR3 DNA: TGTGCCAGCAGGGACGGACAGGGGGCAATCTATGGCTACACCTTC. Protein sequence: CASRDGQGAIYGYTF.

The chain combines TRBV12-3 or TRBV12-4 with TRBJ2-5; 9 bases agree with TRBD2. The CDR3 extends over 16 amino acids. V shed 4 bases and J 5 bases; nucleotides not matched to a gene: 11. In DNA form, the CDR3 reads TGTGCCAGCAGTTCCCGGTTAGCGGGGGAAATGGAGACCCAGTACTTC. It yields the protein CASSSRLAGEMETQYF.

The gene calls are TRBV29-1 and TRBJ2-5; 9 bases fit TRBD1. Germline CDR1 is SQVTM and CDR2 is ANQGSEA. Trimming took 0 bases from V and 5 from J; bases not matched to a gene: 13. CDR3 length: 17 residues. The CDR3 bases are TGCAGCGTTGAAGATGGCTGGACGGGACAGGGAAGGGAGACCCAGTACTTC. This codes for CSVEDGWTGQGRETQYF.

This clonotype was counted many times. The CDR3 DNA sequence: TGCAGTGCTAGTCCGGGACAGGGGGAATTATGGAACACCGGGGAGCTGTTTTTT. Translation gives CSASPGQGELWNTGELFF. The chain couples TRBV20-1 to TRBJ2-2, with 11 nucleotides matching TRBD1. CDR1 is DFQATT, CDR2 SNEGSKA, per germline (reference sequence). V shed 3 bases and J 1 base; nucleotides not matched to a gene: 10. The CDR3 covers 18 residues.

About this clonotype itself: At one end, the junction sequence differs from germline, possibly due to a read error. The J gene is TRBJ2-5, the V gene TRBV24-1, with 10 nucleotides matching TRBD2. Germline CDR1 reads KGHDR; CDR2 reads SFDVKD. This CDR3 spans 16 amino acids. As DNA, the CDR3 is TGTGCCACCAATGATCCCGGAGCGGGGGGGCTCCACGAGCGGTACTTC. This codes for CATNDPGAGGLHERYF.

This clonotype was seen more than once but under ten times. V usage is TRBV15 and J usage is TRBJ2-1; D is perhaps TRBD1 or TRBD2 (5 bases each). From germline, CDR1 is LNHNV and CDR2 YYDKDF (reference sequence). Trimming pared 5 bases from V and 0 bases from J, leaving 14 bases between. This CDR3 region has 16 residues. CDR3 loop: CATSPMAGSSYNEQFF. In DNA, the CDR3 is TGTGCCACCAGCCCCATGGCAGGGAGCTCCTACAATGAGCAGTTCTTC.

This clonotype was observed a few times. This chain joins TRBV7-9 and TRBJ1-2; D may be TRBD1 (5 bases). The germline V gene has CDR1 SEHNR and CDR2 FQNEAQ (reference sequence). V dropped 4 bases and J dropped 10 bases, with 16 bases sitting between them. The CDR3 covers 13 residues. CDR3 bases: TGTGCCAGCAGCTCAGGGACCAAACGTTTCTACACCTTC. This translates into CASSSGTKRFYTF.